This entry lists 31 T cell receptor beta chains sequenced from one sample in a study of memory CD4+ T cells and cytomegalovirus serostatus. The sort gate was single viable CD3+CD4+CD8-CD45RO+ cells for memory CD4+ T cells. Measured with immunoSEQ multiplex PCR; TCRdb has only the in-frame clones, and not every one. The sample holds over 45,000 clones, roughly 80% seen once. Sequencing was carried out using memory CD4+ T cells from blood. Receptors were obtained from an adult in good health and CMV-seronegative.

This clone was seen a single time. The gene calls are TRBV5-4 and TRBJ2-2; D ambiguous. The CDR3 spans 15 residues. CDR1 is SGHNT and CDR2 is YYREEE in the germline V gene (reference sequence). V shed 0 bases and J shed 3 bases, with 9 bases lying between them. CDR3 sequence reads: CASSLAGKYTGELFF. CDR3 sequence (DNA): TGTGCCAGCAGCTTGGCCGGAAAATACACCGGGGAGCTGTTTTTT.

The V and J genes are TRBV30 and TRBJ1-5; a possible D gene is TRBD1 (6 bases). This CDR3 is built from 16 residues. Germline CDR1 GTSNPN, CDR2 SVGIG (reference sequence). Trimming shortened V by 0 bases and J by 0 bases, and 12 bases separated the two germline ends. CDR3 loop: CAWSVRDKYSNQPQHF. The CDR3 DNA follows: TGTGCCTGGAGTGTCCGGGACAAGTATAGCAATCAGCCCCAGCATTTT.

This rearrangement joins TRBV25-1 to TRBJ2-7; weak D call: TRBD1 (6 bases). The CDR3 length is 11 residues. Germline-derived CDR1 and CDR2 are MGHDK and SYGVNS. Trimming took 7 bases from V and 3 from J, leaving 7 bases between them. CDR3 region: CASKQGYEQYF. The CDR3 DNA reads as TGTGCCAGCAAACAGGGCTACGAGCAGTACTTC.

The genes are TRBV4-3 and TRBJ2-3, with D possibly TRBD1 on 5 matching bases. Germline loops: CDR1 LGHNA, CDR2 YSLEER. V was shortened by 4 bases and J by 5 bases, with 13 bases between the two germline ends. This CDR3 spans 14 amino acids. This CDR3 reads CASSPLKGRDTQYF. As DNA, the CDR3 is TGCGCCAGCAGCCCTCTGAAGGGGCGAGATACGCAGTATTTT.

V usage is TRBV19 and J usage is TRBJ2-7; possibly TRBD2 for D (6 bases). Germline-derived CDR1 and CDR2 are LNHDA and SQIVND (reference sequence). With 3 bases removed from V and 1 base from J, the gap between germline ends came to 10 bases. CDR3 length: 14 amino acids. The CDR3: CASSIQAGSYEQYF. The CDR3 DNA reads TGTGCCAGTAGTATTCAAGCGGGTTCCTACGAGCAGTACTTC.

The chain links TRBV4-3 to TRBJ1-6; no firm D call. Trimming pared 1 base from V and 7 bases from J, leaving 11 bases between. The CDR3 loop spans 15 amino acids. Germline CDR1 reads LGHNA; CDR2 reads YSLEER. The CDR3 nucleotides are TGCGCCAGCAGCCAAGTAGTAAACGGCAATTCACCCCTCCACTTT. Translation: CASSQVVNGNSPLHF.

The genes are TRBV2 and TRBJ1-4; TRBD1 matches at 9 bases. From germline, CDR1 is SNHLY and CDR2 FYNNEI. Germline trimming cut 7 bases from V and 6 bases from J; bases unmatched to any gene: 3. This CDR3 contains 13 residues. The CDR3 DNA reads TGTGCCAGCACCAGGACAGGGGATGAAAAACTGTTTTTT. This translates into CASTRTGDEKLFF.

This chain links TRBV7-9 with TRBJ2-5; 9 bases are a match to TRBD1. The CDR3 is 16 amino acids. Germline V lookup: CDR1 SEHNR, CDR2 FQNEAQ (reference sequence). V was pared by 5 bases and J by 0 bases, with 7 bases of the junction left unmatched. The CDR3 protein is CASSNRQGGNQETQYF. The CDR3 DNA sequence: TGTGCCAGCAGCAACCGACAGGGGGGGAACCAAGAGACCCAGTACTTC.

The rearrangement uses TRBV6-1 and TRBJ1-4; D is unclear. Trimming left V 6 bases short and J 0 bases short, with 8 bases between. Per the germline V gene, CDR1 is MNHNS and CDR2 is SASEGT. The CDR3 is 14 residues long. CDR3: CASSYSTTNEKLFF. Here the CDR3 DNA reads TGTGCCAGCAGCTACAGTACAACTAATGAAAAACTGTTTTTT.

This sequence joins TRBV7-9 and TRBJ1-2; TRBD1 aligns across 9 bases. CDR1 is SEHNR, CDR2 FQNEAQ, per germline (reference sequence). CDR3 size: 15 residues. The trim removed 4 bases at V and 4 bases at J, leaving 7 bases unmatched. The CDR3 DNA sequence: TGTGCCAGCAGCTCGGGACAGGGACTAGCCTATGGCTACACCTTC. This codes for CASSSGQGLAYGYTF. Complete variable domain (other parts from reference TRBV7-9 and TRBJ1-2): DTGVSQNPRHKITKRGQNVTFRCDPISEHNRLYWYRQTLGQGPEFLTYFQNEAQLEKSRLLSDRFSAERPKGSFSTLEIQRTEQGDSAMYLCASSSGQGLAYGYTFGSGTRLTVV.

J is TRBJ1-1 and V is TRBV30; TRBD1 might be the D (6 bases). Trimming left V 4 bases short and J 10 bases short, with 13 bases between. The CDR3 covers 11 residues. The germline gives CDR1 GTSNPN, CDR2 SVGIG (reference sequence). The CDR3 sequence is CAWIETGPAFF. The CDR3, as DNA: TGTGCCTGGATAGAAACAGGGCCAGCTTTCTTT.

The J gene is TRBJ2-7, the V gene TRBV5-1, with no clear D. Germline lookup yields CDR1 SGHRS and CDR2 YFSETQ. The CDR3 loop spans 12 amino acids. Trimming removed 0 bases at V and 5 bases at J, with 6 bases between. CDR3 DNA: TGCGCCAGCAGCTTGGGCCTAGACGAGCAGTACTTC. Translation gives CASSLGLDEQYF.

The V call is TRBV5-1, the J call TRBJ1-2, with 9 bases fitting TRBD1. The CDR3 is 15 amino acids. Germline V CDR1 and CDR2: SGHRS, YFSETQ. V lost 4 bases and J lost 4; bases outside the gene matches: 8. CDR3 DNA: TGCGCCAGCAGCCCAGGGGACAGGGAAGGCTATGGCTACACCTTC. The encoded protein is CASSPGDREGYGYTF.

In this sample, this clone turned up a few times. The V gene is TRBV10-1, the J gene TRBJ1-4; D is perhaps TRBD1 (5 bases). CDR3 size: 16 residues. Germline loops: CDR1 WNHNN, CDR2 SYGVQD (reference sequence). V was cut by 6 bases and J by 7 bases, with 21 bases left in between. DNA for the CDR3: TGCGCCAGCAGAAGAAGACCGCGCAGGGAGGGTGAAAAACTGTTTTTT. Its translation is CASRRRPRREGEKLFF.

The V call is TRBV7-9, the J call TRBJ1-3; 7 nucleotides line up with TRBD1. The germline V gene has CDR1 SEHNR and CDR2 FQNEAQ (reference sequence). Trimming cost V 5 bases and J 1 base; bases outside gene matches: 8. The CDR3 has 16 amino acids. CDR3 in DNA: TGTGCCAGCAGCCAGACAGGGAGAGGGTCTGGAAACACCATATATTTT. Translated, it gives CASSQTGRGSGNTIYF.

The genes are TRBV6-1 and TRBJ1-5; no clear D gene. Between the trimmed V and J ends, which lost 6 bases and 6 bases, there was a span of 6 bases. Germline lookup yields CDR1 MNHNS and CDR2 SASEGT. The CDR3 length is 11 residues. The CDR3 DNA follows: TGTGCCAGCAGGGATACTCAGCCCCAGCATTTT. This sequence encodes CASRDTQPQHF.

This chain links TRBV18 with TRBJ1-5; D is uncertain. The germline V gene encodes CDR1 KGHSH and CDR2 LQKENI. CDR3 length: 14 amino acids. V was cut by 6 bases and J by 0 bases, with 9 bases left in between. CDR3 nucleotide sequence: TGTGCCAGCTCCCCCACACATAGCAATCAGCCCCAGCATTTT. This translates into CASSPTHSNQPQHF.

V usage is TRBV6-5 and J usage is TRBJ1-1, with D perhaps matching TRBD1 (5 bases). The V end lost 2 bases, the J end lost 5 bases, and 12 bases lay between the germline ends. Germline CDR1 reads MNHEY; CDR2 reads SVGAGI. The CDR3 runs to 14 residues. This chain's CDR3 is CASSYGGTRTEAFF. The CDR3 coding sequence is TGTGCCAGCAGTTACGGGGGGACCAGGACTGAAGCTTTCTTT.

V is TRBV6-5 and J is TRBJ1-5; D uncertain. The CDR3 is 14 residues long. The V gene lost 7 bases and the J gene lost 0 bases, with 10 bases spanning the gap. Per germline, CDR1 MNHEY and CDR2 SVGAGI. As DNA, the CDR3 is TGTGCCAGCAACGCGCTGGATAGCAATCAGCCCCAGCATTTT. Translating gives CASNALDSNQPQHF.

CDR3 in amino acids: CAISESGLGLSGNTIYF. The DNA for the CDR3 is TGTGCCATCAGTGAGTCCGGACTTGGCCTCTCTGGAAACACCATATATTTT. The rearrangement uses TRBV10-3 and TRBJ1-3, with D hard to call. Trimming removed 0 bases at V and 0 bases at J, with 12 bases between. Germline CDR1 is ENHRY and CDR2 is SYGVKD. The CDR3 length is 17 residues.

The chain is built from TRBV19 and TRBJ1-6; 8 bases agree with TRBD1. Germline V gene sequence: CDR1 LNHDA, CDR2 SQIVND (reference sequence). Losses at the gene ends were 3 bases for V and 6 bases for J; bases not matched to a gene: 7. The CDR3 consists of 16 residues. CDR3 coding DNA: TGTGCCAGTAGTATGATGGACAGGGCCTTTAATTCACCCCTCCACTTT. The encoded protein is CASSMMDRAFNSPLHF.

The chain recombines TRBV19 with TRBJ1-5; possible D gene TRBD1, 5 bases. The germline V gene encodes CDR1 LNHDA and CDR2 SQIVND (reference sequence). There are 13 residues in the CDR3. V lost 3 bases, J lost 7 bases, and 10 bases lay in between. The CDR3 is CASSIGGRQPQHF. CDR3 in DNA: TGTGCCAGTAGTATTGGGGGAAGGCAGCCCCAGCATTTT.

This chain connects TRBV4-3 to TRBJ1-6, with 7 bases lining up with TRBD1. This CDR3 contains 16 residues. V gave up 4 bases and J gave up 6 bases; unmatched junction bases: 9. CDR1 is LGHNA and CDR2 is YSLEER in the germline V gene. CDR3 loop: CASSLARTGTNSPLHF. CDR3 DNA: TGCGCCAGCAGCCTGGCTCGGACAGGCACTAATTCACCCCTCCACTTT.

This clone was seen a few times. The chain couples TRBV20-1 to TRBJ2-7; possibly TRBD2 for D (5 bases). CDR3 length: 11 residues. Germline CDR1 DFQATT, CDR2 SNEGSKA (reference sequence). The V and J ends lost 0 bases and 7 bases respectively, with 7 bases between them. This CDR3 is CSARDWREQYF. The CDR3 DNA is TGCAGTGCTAGAGATTGGAGGGAGCAGTACTTC.

V is TRBV25-1 and J is TRBJ1-5; D is ambiguous. Trimming took off 2 bases at V and 5 bases at J, with 10 bases between the two ends. CDR3 length: 14 residues. The germline gives CDR1 MGHDK, CDR2 SYGVNS. The CDR3 coding sequence is TGTGCCAGCAGTGAAGGCCACTTTCATCAGCCCCAGCATTTT. Protein: CASSEGHFHQPQHF.

The V and J genes are TRBV6-6 and TRBJ1-1; D is perhaps TRBD1 (5 bases). Deletions cut 5 bases from V and 0 bases from J, with 13 bases between. Germline CDR1 and CDR2: MNHNY and SVGAGI (reference sequence). The CDR3 sequence is 15 residues long. The CDR3 bases are TGTGCCAGCAGTCCGCTGGGACGGGTGAACACTGAAGCTTTCTTT. Protein sequence: CASSPLGRVNTEAFF.

The genes are TRBV28 and TRBJ2-4; 8 bases align to TRBD1. CDR1 MDHEN and CDR2 SYDVKM come from the germline V gene. The V segment lost 6 bases and the J segment 5 bases; nucleotides outside the gene matches: 9. The CDR3 totals 15 residues. CDR3 nucleotides: TGTGCCAGCAGCCGACAGGGGTATGACGAAAACATTCAGTACTTC. Protein product: CASSRQGYDENIQYF. Supplemented by reference TRBV28 and TRBJ2-4, the full variable domain reads DVKVTQSSRYLVKRTGEKVFLECVQDMDHENMFWYRQDPGLGLRLIYFSYDVKMKEKGDIPEGYSVSREKKERFSLILESASTNQTSMYLCASSRQGYDENIQYFGAGTRLSVL.

V is TRBV5-4 and J is TRBJ2-3; D ambiguous. CDR3 length: 13 amino acids. V gave up 3 bases and J gave up 0 bases, with 5 bases separating them. The germline CDR1 and CDR2 sequences are SGHNT and YYREEE (reference sequence). The CDR3, as DNA: TGTGCCAGCAGCTCTACTAGCACAGATACGCAGTATTTT. Its protein is CASSSTSTDTQYF. Full variable domain (remainder filled in from reference TRBV5-4 and TRBJ2-3): ETGVTQSPTHLIKTRGQQVTLRCSSQSGHNTVSWYQQALGQGPQFIFQYYREEENGRGNFPPRFSGLQFPNYSSELNVNALELDDSALYLCASSSTSTDTQYFGPGTRLTVL.

The CDR3 protein is CASSDRTQYF. For the CDR3, the DNA is TGTGCCAGCAGTGACCGGACCCAGTACTTC. V usage is TRBV2 and J usage is TRBJ2-5; D is uncertain. Germline-derived CDR1 and CDR2 are SNHLY and FYNNEI. CDR3 length: 10 residues. V shed 3 bases and J shed 7 bases, with 3 bases lying between them. Full variable domain (rest looked up from reference TRBV2 and TRBJ2-5): EPEVTQTPSHQVTQMGQEVILRCVPISNHLYFYWYRQILGQKVEFLVSFYNNEISEKSEIFDDQFSVERPDGSNFTLKIRSTKLEDSAMYFCASSDRTQYFGPGTRLLVL.

The chain combines TRBV6-5 with TRBJ2-7, with 8 bases fitting TRBD2. The germline V gene has CDR1 MNHEY and CDR2 SVGAGI. Germline trimming cut 6 bases from V and 6 bases from J; bases unmatched to any gene: 7. The CDR3 covers 13 residues. The CDR3 bases are TGTGCCAGCAGCAAACCGGGGGGGGGCGAGCAGTACTTC. It is translated as CASSKPGGGEQYF.

The chain joins TRBV4-1 to TRBJ2-2, with 8 bases identical to TRBD1. Germline values: CDR1 MGHRA, CDR2 YSYEKL. V trimming: 1 base; J trimming: 3 bases; junction bases outside the gene matches: 1. The CDR3 has 15 residues. As DNA, the CDR3 is TGCGCCAGCAGCCAAGTGGACAGGGACACCGGGGAGCTGTTTTTT. As protein: CASSQVDRDTGELFF.